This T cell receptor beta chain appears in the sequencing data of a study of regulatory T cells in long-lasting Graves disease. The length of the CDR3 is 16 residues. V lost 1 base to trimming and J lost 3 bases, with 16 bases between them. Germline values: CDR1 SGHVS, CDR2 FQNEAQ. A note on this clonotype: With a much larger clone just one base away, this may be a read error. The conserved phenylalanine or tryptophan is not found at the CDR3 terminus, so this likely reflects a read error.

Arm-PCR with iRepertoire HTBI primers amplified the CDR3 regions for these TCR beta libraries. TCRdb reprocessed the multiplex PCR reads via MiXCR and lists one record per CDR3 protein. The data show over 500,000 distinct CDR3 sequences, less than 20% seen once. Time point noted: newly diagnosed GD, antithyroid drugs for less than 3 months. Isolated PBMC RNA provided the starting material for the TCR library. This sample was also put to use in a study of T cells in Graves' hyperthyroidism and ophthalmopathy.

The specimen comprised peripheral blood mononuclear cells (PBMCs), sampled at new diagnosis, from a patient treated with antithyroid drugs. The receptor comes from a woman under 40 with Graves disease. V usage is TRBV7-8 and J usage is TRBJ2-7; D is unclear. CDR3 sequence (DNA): TGTGCCAGCAGCTTAGGGGCCTCCCCATGGGACTACGAGCAGTACCTC. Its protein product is CASSLGASPWDYEQYL.